Reported below is one T cell receptor beta chain. This entry is derived from a study of identical twins. V shed 4 bases and J 7 bases; nucleotides not matched to a gene: 8. The CDR3 runs 15 residues. Germline values: CDR1 MNHNS, CDR2 SASEGT. From the 5' RACE reads, TCRdb called clonotypes with MiXCR, one entry per CDR3 protein. The table records 700,000 or so distinct CDR3 sequences, around 20% of them present only once. These sequences were also reported in another study, on T cells expressing NK-cell markers. Per that study: From sorted CD3+CD56+NKG2C+, CD3+CD56+NKG2C- and CD3+CD56-NKG2C+ T cells came the TCR beta repertoires. Serological testing identified seven of the eight sequenced donors as HCMV-seropositive and one as seronegative.

The sequenced material came from PBMCs. The chain combines TRBV6-1 with TRBJ2-2, with 8 bases aligning to TRBD2. This receptor was obtained from a woman aged 18-29 years in good health. The CDR3 sequence: CASSVYGLAGGELFF. CDR3 nucleotides: TGTGCCAGCAGTGTATATGGTCTAGCGGGCGGGGAGCTGTTTTTT.